The rows below give T cell receptor beta chains drawn from one sample of a study of cytomegalovirus exposure and HLA in healthy donors. Sequenced by immunoSEQ multiplex PCR; TCRdb stores in-frame clones only, minus some. Of roughly 130,000 clones in the sample, roughly 80% were seen once. Sequencing input: PBMCs. The receptors were sampled from a woman aged 35 to 49 in good health and CMV-seropositive. Both conserved end residues are part of each CDR3. The order of the fields is V gene, clone size, CDR3 length, J gene, D gene, CDR3 DNA, CDR3 protein. D genes are given only for firm matches. The size of a clone is reported for some rows only, either as once, few or many, or as a class for expanded clones.

v_call: TRBV5-1
clone_size: NA
cdr3_length: 14
j_call: TRBJ2-5
d_call: NA
cdr3_nt: TGCGCCAGCAGGGAACAGGGAATACAAGAGACCCAGTACTTC
cdr3_aa: CASREQGIQETQYF

v_call: TRBV5-4
clone_size: NA
cdr3_length: 14
j_call: TRBJ2-7
d_call: NA
cdr3_nt: TGTGCCAGCAGCGCGGCCGGGGGTTACTACGAGCAGTACTTC
cdr3_aa: CASSAAGGYYEQYF

v_call: TRBV6-6
clone_size: NA
cdr3_length: 16
j_call: TRBJ2-5
d_call: TRBD1
cdr3_nt: TGTGCCAGCAGTAACCTCCCTGGGGACAGAGAAGAGACCCAGTACTTC
cdr3_aa: CASSNLPGDREETQYF

v_call: TRBV7-2
clone_size: NA
cdr3_length: 13
j_call: TRBJ2-5
d_call: NA
cdr3_nt: TGTGCCAGCAGCCGGAGCGGACAAGAGACCCAGTACTTC
cdr3_aa: CASSRSGQETQYF

v_call: TRBV9
clone_size: NA
cdr3_length: 16
j_call: TRBJ2-1
d_call: NA
cdr3_nt: TGTGCCAGCAGCTTAAGAGGCGATGTATCCTACAATGAGCAGTTCTTC
cdr3_aa: CASSLRGDVSYNEQFF

v_call: TRBV6-1
clone_size: NA
cdr3_length: 15
j_call: TRBJ1-4
d_call: TRBD1
cdr3_nt: TGTGCCAGCAGTGAAGCAGGGCAGGGGGCTGAAAAACTGTTTTTT
cdr3_aa: CASSEAGQGAEKLFF

v_call: TRBV12-5
clone_size: NA
cdr3_length: 14
j_call: TRBJ2-3
d_call: TRBD2
cdr3_nt: TGTGCTAGTGGTCTAACTAGCGGGACGGATACGCAGTATTTT
cdr3_aa: CASGLTSGTDTQYF

v_call: TRBV5-4
clone_size: NA
cdr3_length: 15
j_call: TRBJ1-4
d_call: NA
cdr3_nt: TGTGCCAGCAGCTTGTGGCAGGGGACTAATGAAAAACTGTTTTTT
cdr3_aa: CASSLWQGTNEKLFF

v_call: TRBV19
clone_size: NA
cdr3_length: 16
j_call: TRBJ2-2
d_call: TRBD2
cdr3_nt: TGTGCCAGTAGCGGTGATAGCGGGGGGGCCGGCGGGGAGCTGTTTTTT
cdr3_aa: CASSGDSGGAGGELFF

v_call: TRBV15
clone_size: NA
cdr3_length: 15
j_call: TRBJ2-1
d_call: NA
cdr3_nt: TGTGCCACCAGCAGAGAACCCCTAGATTACAATGAGCAGTTCTTC
cdr3_aa: CATSREPLDYNEQFF

v_call: TRBV10-1
clone_size: once
cdr3_length: 10
j_call: TRBJ1-1
d_call: NA
cdr3_nt: TGCGCCAGCGGGCGCATAGAAGCTTTCTTT
cdr3_aa: CASGRIEAFF

v_call: TRBV4-3
clone_size: once
cdr3_length: 17
j_call: TRBJ2-3
d_call: TRBD1
cdr3_nt: TGCGCCAGCAGCCGCGACAGGGGGGGACAGAAAAAAGATACGCAGTATTTT
cdr3_aa: CASSRDRGGQKKDTQYF

v_call: TRBV6-5
clone_size: NA
cdr3_length: 16
j_call: TRBJ1-2
d_call: TRBD1
cdr3_nt: TGTGCCAGCAGTTACTCGCCGGACAGGGGAGGCTATGGCTACACCTTC
cdr3_aa: CASSYSPDRGGYGYTF

v_call: TRBV5-4
clone_size: NA
cdr3_length: 17
j_call: TRBJ2-1
d_call: NA
cdr3_nt: TGTGCCAGCAGCTTGGGCTCTGCGCTCCCGGGGGTCAATGAGCAGTTCTTC
cdr3_aa: CASSLGSALPGVNEQFF

v_call: TRBV7-2
clone_size: NA
cdr3_length: 14
j_call: TRBJ2-1
d_call: TRBD2
cdr3_nt: TGTGCCAGCAGCCGGAGCGGGAGAAGAAATGAGCAGTTCTTC
cdr3_aa: CASSRSGRRNEQFF

v_call: TRBV4-1
clone_size: NA
cdr3_length: 15
j_call: TRBJ2-7
d_call: NA
cdr3_nt: TGCGCCAGCAGCCAGCCAGGAGCGGGCCTCTACGAGCAGTACTTC
cdr3_aa: CASSQPGAGLYEQYF

v_call: TRBV18
clone_size: NA
cdr3_length: 13
j_call: TRBJ2-5
d_call: TRBD1
cdr3_nt: TGTGCCAGCTCACACTCCCGGGACAGGGACGCGTACTTC
cdr3_aa: CASSHSRDRDAYF

v_call: TRBV28
clone_size: NA
cdr3_length: 15
j_call: TRBJ2-7
d_call: TRBD2
cdr3_nt: TGTGCCAGCAGTTTGGGACTAGCCGGGAGCTACGAGCAGTACTTC
cdr3_aa: CASSLGLAGSYEQYF

v_call: TRBV27
clone_size: NA
cdr3_length: 13
j_call: TRBJ1-5
d_call: NA
cdr3_nt: TGTGCCAGCAGTTTATCGCGGGAGCAGCCCCAGCATTTT
cdr3_aa: CASSLSREQPQHF

v_call: TRBV11-3
clone_size: NA
cdr3_length: 12
j_call: TRBJ2-2
d_call: NA
cdr3_nt: TGTGCCAGCAGCTTCGGGACCGGGGAGCTGTTTTTT
cdr3_aa: CASSFGTGELFF

v_call: TRBV28
clone_size: NA
cdr3_length: 13
j_call: TRBJ1-5
d_call: NA
cdr3_nt: TGTGCCAGCAGTTTACCAGGGAACAAGCCCCAGCATTTT
cdr3_aa: CASSLPGNKPQHF

v_call: TRBV23-1
clone_size: once
cdr3_length: 19
j_call: TRBJ1-1
d_call: NA
cdr3_nt: TGCGCCAGCAGTCAACCGACTGTTATTCCGGGACTCATTAGGGCTGAAGCTTTCTTT
cdr3_aa: CASSQPTVIPGLIRAEAFF

v_call: TRBV19
clone_size: NA
cdr3_length: 14
j_call: TRBJ2-7
d_call: NA
cdr3_nt: TGTGCCAGTAGTATTTTAGCAGGGCCCTACGAGCAGTACTTC
cdr3_aa: CASSILAGPYEQYF

v_call: TRBV7-2
clone_size: NA
cdr3_length: 14
j_call: TRBJ2-5
d_call: TRBD1
cdr3_nt: TGTGCCAGCAGCTTAGCGGGACAGGGAGAGACCCAGTACTTC
cdr3_aa: CASSLAGQGETQYF

v_call: TRBV6-1
clone_size: NA
cdr3_length: 17
j_call: TRBJ2-3
d_call: NA
cdr3_nt: TGTGCCAGCAGTGAAGCCCCTGGAGAACCCCACGGGGATACGCAGTATTTT
cdr3_aa: CASSEAPGEPHGDTQYF

v_call: TRBV5-1
clone_size: NA
cdr3_length: 16
j_call: TRBJ2-3
d_call: TRBD2
cdr3_nt: TGCGCCAGCAGCTCTTTGGCGGGGGGATTCACAGATACGCAGTATTTT
cdr3_aa: CASSSLAGGFTDTQYF

v_call: TRBV19
clone_size: NA
cdr3_length: 14
j_call: TRBJ1-1
d_call: NA
cdr3_nt: TGTGCCAGTAGTACCGCCCGGACAGCCGTCGAAGCTTTCTTT
cdr3_aa: CASSTARTAVEAFF

v_call: TRBV7-2
clone_size: NA
cdr3_length: 17
j_call: TRBJ2-3
d_call: TRBD2
cdr3_nt: TGTGCCAGCAGCTTAGCTGGGGCTAGCGGGGGGGCAAATACGCAGTATTTT
cdr3_aa: CASSLAGASGGANTQYF

v_call: TRBV27
clone_size: NA
cdr3_length: 15
j_call: TRBJ1-3
d_call: TRBD1
cdr3_nt: TGTGCCAGCAGGGAAGCGGGACAGGTTGGAAACACCATATATTTT
cdr3_aa: CASREAGQVGNTIYF

v_call: TRBV4-3
clone_size: NA
cdr3_length: 16
j_call: TRBJ1-2
d_call: NA
cdr3_nt: TGCGCCAGCAGCCAGCAAAGTGGAGGTGTCGCGTTCGGCTACACCTTC
cdr3_aa: CASSQQSGGVAFGYTF

v_call: TRBV4-2
clone_size: few
cdr3_length: 15
j_call: TRBJ2-5
d_call: TRBD2
cdr3_nt: TGTGCCAGCAGCCACAGCGGGGGGGCCCAAGAGACCCAGTACTTC
cdr3_aa: CASSHSGGAQETQYF

v_call: TRBV5-1
clone_size: NA
cdr3_length: 19
j_call: TRBJ1-1
d_call: TRBD1
cdr3_nt: TGCGCCAGCAGCCGATATGACAGGGGCGGTATCCTCGGGGACACTGAAGCTTTCTTT
cdr3_aa: CASSRYDRGGILGDTEAFF

v_call: TRBV5-1
clone_size: once
cdr3_length: 16
j_call: TRBJ1-2
d_call: TRBD1
cdr3_nt: TGCGCCAGCAGCTTGGGGGCGGGACAGCAATCCTATGGCTACACCTTC
cdr3_aa: CASSLGAGQQSYGYTF

v_call: TRBV29-1
clone_size: NA
cdr3_length: 12
j_call: TRBJ2-5
d_call: NA
cdr3_nt: TGCAGCGTTGACAGGGGAGAGGAGACCCAGTACTTC
cdr3_aa: CSVDRGEETQYF

v_call: TRBV27
clone_size: NA
cdr3_length: 15
j_call: TRBJ1-1
d_call: TRBD1
cdr3_nt: TGTGCCAGCAGTCCCACGAGGGACAGGGGGGCTGAAGCTTTCTTT
cdr3_aa: CASSPTRDRGAEAFF

v_call: TRBV5-1
clone_size: NA
cdr3_length: 16
j_call: TRBJ1-1
d_call: NA
cdr3_nt: TGCGCCAGCAGCTTCGACGAGGCCCTGACCAACACTGAAGCTTTCTTT
cdr3_aa: CASSFDEALTNTEAFF